This entry is about one T cell receptor (beta chain). Here immunoSEQ multiplex PCR was the method, and the copy in TCRdb shows in-frame clones only, minus some. The data contain about 68,000 clones, more than 85% of them singletons. Germline CDR1 reads LNHDA; CDR2 reads SQIVND (reference sequence). The CDR3 consists of 15 residues. V shed 4 bases and J shed 1 base, with 8 bases lying between them. This entry belongs to a study of T cell changes during pregnancy in multiple sclerosis. This clonotype was sampled from a female donor with multiple sclerosis, enrolled in a pregnancy study. The chain carries TRBV19 and TRBJ1-6; D unclear. Sequenced here: peripheral blood, sampled in the first trimester of pregnancy. This CDR3 is CASSSRLSYNSPLHF. In DNA form, the CDR3 reads TGTGCCAGTAGTAGTCGACTTTCCTATAATTCACCCCTCCACTTT.